This T cell receptor beta chain was sequenced in a study of blood T cell repertoires in COVID-19. Germline loops: CDR1 MGHRA, CDR2 YSYEKL. The CDR3 spans 15 residues. Trimming pared 1 base from V and 7 bases from J, leaving 16 bases between. Cohort assignment relied on participant-reported clinical history. Source study methods: The assay estimated nucleated cells by amplifying reference gene primers. Sequencing used immunoSEQ multiplex PCR; TCRdb keeps in-frame clones, though not all of them. V, J and clone size are taken as reported in that table, and D and trimming were inferred from the DNA itself. The profile shows about 140,000 clones, 84% of them singletons. This clone was seen a single time.

The chain is built from TRBV4-1 and TRBJ1-1; tentative D call: TRBD1 (6 bases). The sample consisted of PBMCs or T cells enriched from blood (not recorded which). The sequence was collected from a woman aged 50 to 60 with acute COVID-19. CDR3 loop: CASSQGVGQGLEAFF. CDR3 DNA sequence: TGCGCCAGCAGCCAAGGCGTGGGGCAGGGGCTTGAAGCTTTCTTT.